This T cell receptor (beta chain) was found in a study of shared clonotypes between healthy human individuals. Study results and caveats: Donors were few, which limited the genetic and exposure-history diversity represented.

The table came from immunoSEQ multiplex PCR; TCRdb's copy has only in-frame clones and leaves some out. This sample carries under 750,000 clones, over 55% of them seen once, and the ten largest clones take about 1.7%. Turning to this clone: What it binds is not known.

Germline assignment: CDR1 SGHTA and CDR2 FQGTGA. The CDR3 covers 14 residues. Germline trimming cut 3 bases from V and 8 bases from J; bases unmatched to any gene: 6. The material sequenced was memory CD4+ T cells sorted from blood. Subset denoted: CD45RA-negative fraction. The genes are TRBV7-3 and TRBJ2-1; 8 bases map to TRBD2. The receptor's source is a woman between 25 and 40 years old in good health. CDR3 loop: CASSFGSGGDEQFF. CDR3 sequence (DNA): TGTGCCAGCAGCTTCGGCAGCGGGGGCGATGAGCAGTTCTTC.